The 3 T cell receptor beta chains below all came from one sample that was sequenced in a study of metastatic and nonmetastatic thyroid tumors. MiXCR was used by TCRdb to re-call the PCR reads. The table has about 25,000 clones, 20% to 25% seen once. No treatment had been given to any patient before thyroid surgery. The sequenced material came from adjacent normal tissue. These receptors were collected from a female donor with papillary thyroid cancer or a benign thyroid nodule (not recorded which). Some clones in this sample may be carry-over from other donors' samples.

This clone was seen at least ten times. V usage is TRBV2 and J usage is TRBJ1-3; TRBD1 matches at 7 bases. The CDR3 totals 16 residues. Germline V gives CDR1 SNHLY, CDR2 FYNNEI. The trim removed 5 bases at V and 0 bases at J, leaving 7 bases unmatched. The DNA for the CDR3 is TGTGCCAGCAGTCTGGACAGGTCGGGCTCTGGAAACACCATATATTTT. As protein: CASSLDRSGSGNTIYF.

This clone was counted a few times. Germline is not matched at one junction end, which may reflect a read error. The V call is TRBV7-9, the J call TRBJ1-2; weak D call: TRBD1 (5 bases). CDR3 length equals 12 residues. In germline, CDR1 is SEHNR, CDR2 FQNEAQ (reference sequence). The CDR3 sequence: CVSILAGIGYTF. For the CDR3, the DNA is TGTGTCAGCATCTTAGCAGGGATAGGCTACACCTTC.

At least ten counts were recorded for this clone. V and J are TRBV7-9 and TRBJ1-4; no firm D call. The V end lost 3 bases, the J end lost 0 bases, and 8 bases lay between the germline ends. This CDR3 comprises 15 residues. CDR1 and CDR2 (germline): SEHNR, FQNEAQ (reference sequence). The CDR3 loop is CASSLYRSTNEKLFF. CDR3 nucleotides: TGTGCCAGCAGCTTGTACAGATCAACTAATGAAAAACTGTTTTTT.